This T cell receptor beta chain was identified during a study of T cell responses to AZD1222 COVID-19 vaccine. Study results and limitations: Most donors were white British and more were female, and clonal diversity was possibly underestimated. Spike-specific TCR breadth and depth rose after two AZD1222 doses.

Regarding this clone: Its antigen is unidentified.

Sequenced by immunoSEQ multiplex PCR; TCRdb stores in-frame clones only, minus some. This repertoire shows roughly 130,000 clones, approximately 90% found once; its top ten account for 3.1%. There are 13 residues in the CDR3. Trimming took 8 bases from V and 1 from J, leaving 11 bases between them. Germline V lookup: CDR1 MNHEY, CDR2 SVGAGI. Sequenced material: peripheral blood, taken on day 0 of AZD1222 vaccination. The sequence was collected from an adult in good health. This chain links TRBV6-5 with TRBJ1-1; D is unresolved. The CDR3 protein is CASGVRGNTEAFF. CDR3 DNA sequence: TGTGCCAGCGGGGTGCGCGGGAACACTGAAGCTTTCTTT.